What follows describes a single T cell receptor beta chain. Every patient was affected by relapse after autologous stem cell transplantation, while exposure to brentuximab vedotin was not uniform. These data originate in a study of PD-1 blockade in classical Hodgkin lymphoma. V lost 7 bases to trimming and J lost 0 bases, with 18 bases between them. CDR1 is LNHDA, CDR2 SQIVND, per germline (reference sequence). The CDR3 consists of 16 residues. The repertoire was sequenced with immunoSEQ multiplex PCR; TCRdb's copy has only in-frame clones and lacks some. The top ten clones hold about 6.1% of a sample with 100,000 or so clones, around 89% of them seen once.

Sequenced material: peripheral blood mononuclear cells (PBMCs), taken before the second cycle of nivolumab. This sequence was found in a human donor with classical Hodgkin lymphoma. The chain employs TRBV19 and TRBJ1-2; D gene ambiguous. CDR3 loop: CASNMVVDVPNYGYTF. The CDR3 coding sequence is TGTGCCAGTAACATGGTGGTCGATGTTCCTAACTATGGCTACACCTTC. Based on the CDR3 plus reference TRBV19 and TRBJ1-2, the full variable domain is DGGITQSPKYLFRKEGQNVTLSCEQNLNHDAMYWYRQDPGQGLRLIYYSQIVNDFQKGDIAEGYSVSREKKESFPLTVTSAQKNPTAFYLCASNMVVDVPNYGYTFGSGTRLTVV.